The 32 T cell receptor beta chains in this list originate from one sample, sequenced in a study of cytomegalovirus exposure and HLA in healthy donors. PCR involved 60 Vbeta and 13 Jbeta primers. The assay was immunoSEQ multiplex PCR, and TCRdb's table has in-frame clones only and misses some. The sample table includes 150,000 to 200,000 clones. Sequenced input: PBMCs. The source is an older woman in good health and CMV-seronegative.

This chain connects TRBV7-8 to TRBJ1-5, with no clear D. The V gene's germline CDR1 is SGHVS and CDR2 FQNEAQ. The V end was cut by 2 bases, the J end by 5 bases, with 13 bases between. This CDR3 spans 15 amino acids. The CDR3 is CASSLKRTAYQPQHF. The DNA of the CDR3 is TGTGCCAGCAGCTTAAAACGAACAGCTTATCAGCCCCAGCATTTT.

This chain links TRBV27 with TRBJ2-2, with 8 bases lining up with TRBD1. The V and J ends lost 3 bases and 5 bases, in that order; junction bases with no gene match: 8. Per germline, CDR1 MNHEY and CDR2 SMNVEV (reference sequence). This CDR3 has 16 amino acids. The CDR3 bases are TGTGCCAGCAGTTTTGAGGACAGGGTTATTACCGGGGAGCTGTTTTTT. It is translated as CASSFEDRVITGELFF.

The chain links TRBV11-3 to TRBJ1-1, with 7 positions matching TRBD1. The junction had 1 base not matched to a gene; V was cut back by 0 bases and J by 6 bases. Germline V gives CDR1 SGHNT, CDR2 YENEEA. The CDR3 spans 13 residues. This CDR3 reads CASSLDGTAEAFF. For the CDR3, the DNA is TGTGCCAGCAGCTTAGATGGGACAGCTGAAGCTTTCTTT.

This chain links TRBV9 with TRBJ1-6; a weak D match, TRBD1 (6 bases). The germline V gene has CDR1 SGDLS and CDR2 YYNGEE. The CDR3 runs to 14 residues. V lost 3 bases, J lost 11 bases, and 15 bases lay in between. This chain's CDR3 is CASSATGKMAPLHF. The CDR3 coding sequence is TGTGCCAGCAGCGCCACAGGGAAAATGGCACCCCTCCACTTT.

The genes are TRBV7-2 and TRBJ2-7; D is perhaps TRBD2 (5 bases). The CDR3 is made up of 13 amino acids. Trimming removed 0 bases from V and 6 bases from J, with 9 bases in between. Per germline, CDR1 SGHTA and CDR2 FQGNSA. The CDR3 reads CASSLAGVGEQYF. The CDR3 coding sequence is TGTGCCAGCAGCTTAGCGGGAGTCGGCGAGCAGTACTTC.

The chain has TRBV4-1 and TRBJ2-1; D gene uncertain. This CDR3 has 12 amino acids. Per germline, CDR1 MGHRA and CDR2 YSYEKL. The V gene lost 5 bases and the J gene lost 8 bases, with 10 bases spanning the gap. This CDR3 is CASSSPRHEQFF. CDR3 DNA sequence: TGCGCCAGCAGCTCACCGCGGCATGAGCAGTTCTTC.

The V and J genes are TRBV2 and TRBJ2-5, with 7 bases identical to TRBD2. Germline V gene data show CDR1 as SNHLY and CDR2 as FYNNEI. The CDR3 consists of 14 residues. With V trimmed by 6 bases and J by 1 base, 5 bases remained unmatched. The CDR3 coding sequence is TGTGCCAGCAGGTTAGGCGGGGGCCAAGAGACCCAGTACTTC. It translates to CASRLGGGQETQYF.

CDR3 bases: TGTGCCACCAGCCGCCAAGAGACCCAGTACTTC. Translated, it gives CATSRQETQYF. V gene TRBV15 combines with J gene TRBJ2-5, with D unresolved. The germline gives CDR1 LNHNV, CDR2 YYDKDF (reference sequence). The length of the CDR3 is 11 residues. The ends were cut back, 5 bases at V and 1 base at J, with 2 bases in the middle.

This chain uses TRBV7-9 with TRBJ2-5, with TRBD2 identical over 13 bases. In germline, CDR1 is SEHNR, CDR2 FQNEAQ (reference sequence). The CDR3 extends over 15 amino acids. Germline trimming cut 5 bases from V and 2 bases from J; bases unmatched to any gene: 2. The DNA for the CDR3 is TGTGCCAGCAGCCCGGGACTAGCGGGGCAAGAGACCCAGTACTTC. This encodes CASSPGLAGQETQYF.

The chain links TRBV5-6 to TRBJ1-3, with TRBD1 as a possible D gene (5 bases). The CDR3 contains 14 residues. Trimming left V 4 bases short and J 1 base short, with 9 bases between. The germline gives CDR1 SGHDT, CDR2 YYEEEE. The CDR3 coding sequence is TGTGCCAGCAGCACGGACAAGTCTGGAAACACCATATATTTT. This translates into CASSTDKSGNTIYF.

The chain is built from TRBV9 and TRBJ2-6, with 9 nucleotides matching TRBD1. V lost 3 bases and J lost 1; bases outside the gene matches: 8. The CDR3 spans 18 residues. Germline CDR1 and CDR2: SGDLS and YYNGEE. The CDR3 DNA reads as TGTGCCAGCAGCGGAGGACAGGGGCAAGATTCTGGGGCCAACGTCCTGACTTTC. Amino acid sequence: CASSGGQGQDSGANVLTF.

The chain uses TRBV2 and TRBJ2-5; 7 bases line up with TRBD2. With the DNA end fitting TRBJ2-7 better, the J assignment may be wrong. CDR1 SNHLY and CDR2 FYNNEI come from the germline V gene. The CDR3 has 13 amino acids. DNA of the CDR3: TGTGCCAGCTCCAGGGAGGGATCCTACGAGCAGTACTTC. Translating gives CASSREGSYEQYF.

CDR3: CASSPRGQLGDTEAFF. The CDR3 DNA is TGTGCCAGCTCACCACGGGGACAGTTAGGAGACACTGAAGCTTTCTTT. The chain recombines TRBV18 with TRBJ1-1; 7 nucleotides line up with TRBD1. Losses at the gene ends were 1 base for V and 3 bases for J; bases not matched to a gene: 8. The CDR3 loop spans 16 amino acids. Germline V gene lookup returns CDR1 KGHSH and CDR2 LQKENI.

The chain recombines TRBV2 with TRBJ1-2, with TRBD1 matching 7 bases. Losses at the gene ends were 6 bases for V and 3 bases for J; bases not matched to a gene: 1. Germline V gives CDR1 SNHLY, CDR2 FYNNEI. The CDR3 is made up of 12 amino acids. CDR3 nucleotides: TGTGCCAGCAGCGACAGGGACTATGGCTACACCTTC. Translating it yields CASSDRDYGYTF. Full variable domain (missing parts from reference TRBV2 and TRBJ1-2): EPEVTQTPSHQVTQMGQEVILRCVPISNHLYFYWYRQILGQKVEFLVSFYNNEISEKSEIFDDQFSVERPDGSNFTLKIRSTKLEDSAMYFCASSDRDYGYTFGSGTRLTVV.

V is TRBV7-9 and J is TRBJ2-1, with a weak D call TRBD1 (5 bases). The CDR3 is 15 residues long. V shed 1 base and J shed 9 bases, with 16 bases lying between them. Per the germline V gene, CDR1 is SEHNR and CDR2 is FQNEAQ (reference sequence). The CDR3 nucleotides read TGTGCCAGCAGCTTAGATCTAACAGGATCCGGTGAGCAGTTCTTC. Protein product: CASSLDLTGSGEQFF.

The chain has TRBV6-1 and TRBJ2-7, with D perhaps TRBD2 (5 bases). V lost 7 bases and J 2 bases, leaving 15 bases between the germline ends. CDR1 and CDR2 from the germline V gene are MNHNS and SASEGT. The CDR3 runs 14 residues. CDR3 coding DNA: TGTGCCAGCAAAAGAATAGCGACTACCTACGAGCAGTACTTC. Translation gives CASKRIATTYEQYF.

The V call is TRBV2, the J call TRBJ2-5; D might be TRBD1 (7 bases). The CDR3 is made up of 15 amino acids. CDR1 is SNHLY and CDR2 is FYNNEI in the germline V gene. The germline V and J ends were trimmed by 8 bases and 2 bases, with 18 bases remaining between them. The CDR3 loop reads CASGRQGGWQETQYF. CDR3 DNA: TGTGCCAGCGGCAGACAGGGAGGTTGGCAAGAGACCCAGTACTTC. Supplemented by reference TRBV2 and TRBJ2-5, the full variable domain reads EPEVTQTPSHQVTQMGQEVILRCVPISNHLYFYWYRQILGQKVEFLVSFYNNEISEKSEIFDDQFSVERPDGSNFTLKIRSTKLEDSAMYFCASGRQGGWQETQYFGPGTRLLVL.

The rearrangement uses TRBV6-1 and TRBJ2-1; 10 bases align to TRBD2. In germline, CDR1 is MNHNS, CDR2 SASEGT. There are 13 residues in the CDR3. The J segment lost 13 bases and the V segment lost 7 bases, leaving 10 bases of the junction unmatched. The CDR3 sequence: CASKAGAGGPQFF. The CDR3 DNA sequence: TGTGCCAGCAAAGCGGGAGCGGGAGGGCCCCAGTTCTTC.

A note on this clone: Germline and junction disagree at one end, which may indicate a read error. This chain uses TRBV7-7 with TRBJ2-5; a possible D gene is TRBD2 (7 bases). The CDR3 has 12 amino acids. The germline V gene encodes CDR1 SSHAT and CDR2 FNYEAQ (reference sequence). DNA of the CDR3: TGTGCCAGCAGCTTAGACGGGGGGCGGTGTGACTTC. Translated, it gives CASSLDGGRCDF.

This chain joins TRBV4-2 and TRBJ1-4, with 8 bases that match TRBD1. The CDR3 contains 16 residues. The germline V gene encodes CDR1 LGHNA and CDR2 YNFKEQ. The trim removed 0 bases at V and 7 bases at J, leaving 7 bases unmatched. CDR3 nucleotides: TGTGCCAGCAGCCAAGAGGACAGGGTAGGAGGTGAAAAACTGTTTTTT. This translates into CASSQEDRVGGEKLFF.

The J gene is TRBJ2-1, the V gene TRBV5-4; 7 nucleotides agree with TRBD1. Germline loops: CDR1 SGHNT, CDR2 YYREEE (reference sequence). J lost 7 bases, V lost 4 bases, and 8 bases had no gene match. The CDR3 contains 14 residues. CDR3 bases: TGTGCCAGCAGCCTAACCCGGGACAGTAATGAGCAGTTCTTC. Its protein product is CASSLTRDSNEQFF.

The V and J genes are TRBV18 and TRBJ2-3; D is possibly TRBD1 (5 bases). From germline, CDR1 is KGHSH and CDR2 LQKENI. CDR3 length: 14 residues. V was cut by 5 bases and J by 2 bases, with 11 bases left in between. CDR3 amino acids: CASSRSGATDTQYF. The CDR3 coding sequence is TGTGCCAGCTCAAGAAGTGGGGCCACAGATACGCAGTATTTT.

The chain links TRBV15 to TRBJ2-7; no firm D call. Germline V gives CDR1 LNHNV, CDR2 YYDKDF (reference sequence). The CDR3 has 13 amino acids. Trimming took off 0 bases at V and 2 bases at J, with 5 bases between the two ends. In nucleotides, the CDR3 is TGTGCCACCAGCAGAGATCCAGCCTACGAGCAGTACTTC. It encodes CATSRDPAYEQYF.

The CDR3 spells CASSASGRDYSPLHF. The CDR3 DNA follows: TGTGCCAGCAGTGCCTCGGGGCGGGATTATTCACCCCTCCACTTT. V gene TRBV6-4 combines with J gene TRBJ1-6, with a weak D call TRBD1 (5 bases). The CDR3 is made up of 15 amino acids. The germline gives CDR1 MRHNA, CDR2 SNTAGT. Between the trimmed V and J ends, which lost 4 bases and 8 bases, there was a span of 15 bases.

V and J are TRBV5-4 and TRBJ1-2; unclear D gene. The germline V and J ends were trimmed by 1 base and 3 bases, with 7 bases remaining between them. Germline V gives CDR1 SGHNT, CDR2 YYREEE (reference sequence). The CDR3 has 13 residues. The CDR3 nucleotides are TGTGCCAGCAGCTTGAGCGGGGACTATGGCTACACCTTC. Its protein is CASSLSGDYGYTF.

The chain joins TRBV5-1 to TRBJ1-4; possibly TRBD1 for D (5 bases). In germline, CDR1 is SGHRS, CDR2 YFSETQ. The CDR3 extends over 16 amino acids. Trimming took 1 base from V and 5 from J, leaving 15 bases between them. CDR3 region: CASSLSRTQVNEKLFF. CDR3 nucleotide sequence: TGCGCCAGCAGCTTGTCTCGGACACAGGTGAATGAAAAACTGTTTTTT. Full variable domain (outside the CDR3, taken from reference TRBV5-1 and TRBJ1-4): KAGVTQTPRYLIKTRGQQVTLSCSPISGHRSVSWYQQTPGQGLQFLFEYFSETQRNKGNFPGRFSGRQFSNSRSEMNVSTLELGDSALYLCASSLSRTQVNEKLFFGSGTQLSVL.

V gene TRBV18 combines with J gene TRBJ1-5, with D hard to call. The CDR3 extends over 13 amino acids. V shed 3 bases and J shed 1 base, with 4 bases lying between them. Germline V gene data show CDR1 as KGHSH and CDR2 as LQKENI. The CDR3 DNA reads as TGTGCCAGCTCACCGTCGAGCAATCAGCCCCAGCATTTT. Its protein product is CASSPSSNQPQHF.

The CDR3 DNA follows: TGTGCCAGCTCACCACCCGCTAGCGGGGAGCTGTTTTTT. Residues: CASSPPASGELFF. The chain couples TRBV18 to TRBJ2-2; D gene ambiguous. Germline V lookup: CDR1 KGHSH, CDR2 LQKENI. The CDR3 is made up of 13 amino acids. Trimming pared 0 bases from V and 7 bases from J, leaving 6 bases between.

As regards this clone: At one boundary the junction diverges from the germline segment, which might be a read error. The chain uses TRBV7-3 and TRBJ1-1; 9 bases fit TRBD1. From germline, CDR1 is SGHTA and CDR2 FQGTGA. The CDR3 sequence is 14 residues long. The CDR3 loop is CANSFDRGDTEAFF. In nucleotides, the CDR3 is TGTGCCAACAGCTTCGACAGGGGGGACACTGAAGCTTTCTTT.

The V and J genes are TRBV9 and TRBJ1-3; 7 bases match TRBD1. The CDR3 runs to 16 residues. J lost 5 bases, V lost 4 bases, and 12 bases had no gene match. Per the germline V gene, CDR1 is SGDLS and CDR2 is YYNGEE. CDR3 sequence reads: CASSPSVDRDRNTIYF. For the CDR3, the DNA is TGTGCCAGCAGCCCCAGTGTTGACAGGGATCGAAACACCATATATTTT.

The rearrangement uses TRBV2 and TRBJ1-1; D unresolved. Germline loops: CDR1 SNHLY, CDR2 FYNNEI. Trimming took off 7 bases at V and 2 bases at J, with 14 bases between the two ends. The CDR3 consists of 14 residues. The CDR3 region has the DNA TGTGCCAGCATGGTTCGGCAGGCCAACACTGAAGCTTTCTTT. It translates to CASMVRQANTEAFF.

V gene TRBV5-1 combines with J gene TRBJ1-1, with a possible D match to TRBD1 (5 bases). This CDR3 has 14 residues. V was trimmed by 4 bases and J by 1 base, leaving 11 bases between them. Germline-derived CDR1 and CDR2 are SGHRS and YFSETQ. The CDR3 is CASSNHRSNTEAFF. DNA for the CDR3: TGCGCCAGCAGCAATCACAGGTCGAACACTGAAGCTTTCTTT.